This T cell receptor beta chain was retrieved from a study of T cell repertoires in cytomegalovirus infection. Study in general: In public TCR beta signatures, there were indications of both CMV infection and matching HLA type. Study results and caveats: In two of eight donors, the top clonotype was HLA-C-restricted CMV-specific.

TCRdb fed the reads into MiXCR, producing one record per CDR3 protein. The sample consists of roughly 760,000 distinct CDR3 sequences, under 40% of them appearing once. The CDR3 loop spans 15 amino acids. Looked up from germline, CDR1 is MNHEY and CDR2 is SMNVEV (reference sequence). V lost 4 bases and J 2 bases, leaving 14 bases between the germline ends. This clonotype was observed a handful of times. The antigen remains unidentified. Sequenced sample: PBMCs. This chain joins TRBV27 and TRBJ1-2; a possible D gene is TRBD1 (5 bases). This TCR derives from a human donor in good health (CMV status not recorded). Some clones in this sample may be carry-over from other donors' samples. CDR3 region: CASSSSTTGNYGYTF. The DNA for the CDR3 is TGTGCCAGCAGTTCAAGTACCACAGGCAACTATGGCTACACCTTC.